This is a list of T cell receptor beta chains from one sample in a study of shared clonotypes between healthy human individuals. Generated by immunoSEQ multiplex PCR, the TCRdb table keeps only in-frame clones and is missing some. The repertoire holds approximately 940,000 clones, with approximately 80% as singletons. The source material was memory CD4+ T cells sorted from blood. The origin of the receptors is a man in his late teens or twenties in good health. Both conserved end residues are part of each CDR3. Fields, in order: J gene, D gene, clone size, V gene, CDR3 length, CDR3 protein, CDR3 DNA. The D gene is left open where the match is weak. For some rows the clone size is stated as once, few or many, or as a class when expanded; others skip it.

TRBJ1-5 - few TRBV30 12 CAWSTGSQPQHF TGTGCCTGGAGTACAGGGTCTCAGCCCCAGCATTTT
TRBJ1-2 - few TRBV5-4 13 CASSRGLNYGYTF TGTGCCAGCAGCCGGGGCTTAAACTATGGCTACACCTTC
TRBJ2-7 - - TRBV10-1 11 CASSAGYEQYF TGCGCCAGCAGTGCCGGCTACGAGCAGTACTTC
TRBJ2-7 - - TRBV10-2 14 CASSVGGSSYEQYF TGCGCCAGCAGTGTAGGCGGAAGCTCCTACGAGCAGTACTTC
TRBJ2-7 TRBD2 - TRBV7-2 15 CASSVGTSGPYEQYF TGTGCCAGCAGCGTCGGGACTAGCGGCCCCTACGAGCAGTACTTC
TRBJ2-7 - - TRBV6-6 14 CASSYSGHLYEQYF TGTGCCAGCAGTTACTCGGGACACCTGTACGAGCAGTACTTC
TRBJ2-5 TRBD2 many TRBV7-7 16 CASSTIAGGPSETQYF TGTGCTAGCAGCACTATAGCGGGGGGGCCGTCAGAGACCCAGTACTTC
TRBJ2-3 - - TRBV5-1 13 CASSLEPSGTQYF TGCGCCAGCAGCTTGGAACCTTCCGGTACGCAGTATTTT
TRBJ2-3 TRBD2 - TRBV7-7 13 CASSAGGPDTQYF TGTGCTAGCAGCGCGGGAGGGCCGGATACGCAGTATTTT
TRBJ1-1 - few TRBV18 13 CASWGSENTEAFF TGTGCCAGCTGGGGTTCTGAGAACACTGAAGCTTTCTTT
TRBJ2-7 - - TRBV30 11 CAWSRTYEQYF TGTGCCTGGAGCAGAACCTACGAGCAGTACTTC
TRBJ1-6 - - TRBV9 14 CASSPNPFAEPLHF TGTGCCAGCAGCCCAAACCCATTTGCAGAACCCCTCCACTTT
TRBJ1-6 - - TRBV28 13 CASIRGEGSPLHF TGTGCCAGCATCCGTGGGGAGGGTTCACCCCTCCACTTT
TRBJ1-1 TRBD1 - TRBV5-4 14 CASSPTGGSTEAFF TGTGCCAGCAGTCCCACAGGGGGTTCCACTGAAGCTTTCTTT
TRBJ2-7 TRBD1 - TRBV10-2 12 CASSEGWDRSNF TGCGCCAGCAGTGAGGGGTGGGACAGGTCTAACTTC
TRBJ1-5 - - TRBV19 16 CASSIGSSGFREPQHF TGTGCCAGTAGTATAGGGAGTAGCGGCTTCAGGGAGCCCCAGCATTTT
TRBJ1-1 - - TRBV10-1 13 CASSEGGGTEAFF TGCGCCAGCAGTGAGGGGGGAGGTACTGAAGCTTTCTTT
TRBJ1-1 - many TRBV11-2 13 CASSLAGGREAFF TGTGCCAGCAGCTTAGCCGGGGGGCGCGAAGCTTTCTTT
TRBJ1-6 TRBD1 - TRBV5-7 19 CASSPGTGGISSYNSPLHF TGTGCCAGCAGCCCAGGGACAGGGGGAATCAGCTCCTATAATTCACCCCTCCACTTT
TRBJ1-6 - - TRBV6-5 13 CASAQGHVSPLHF TGTGCCAGCGCACAGGGACACGTCTCACCCCTCCACTTT
TRBJ1-1 - - TRBV7-9 13 CASSLEATTEAFF TGTGCCAGCAGCTTGGAAGCGACTACTGAAGCTTTCTTT
TRBJ2-1 - few TRBV27 14 CASSPRPGANEQFF TGTGCCAGCAGTCCCCGGCCCGGAGCGAATGAGCAGTTCTTC
TRBJ2-1 - - TRBV29-1 12 CSVEWPTNEQFF TGCAGCGTTGAATGGCCTACTAATGAGCAGTTCTTC
TRBJ2-7 TRBD1 - TRBV18 14 CASSSGTGIPEQYF TGTGCCAGCTCATCCGGGACAGGGATCCCCGAGCAGTACTTC
TRBJ1-6 - - TRBV2 13 CATPVGEDSPLHF TGTGCCACCCCGGTTGGTGAGGATTCACCCCTCCACTTT
TRBJ1-1 - - TRBV7-2 15 CASSLNGQKNTEAFF TGTGCCAGCAGCTTGAATGGACAGAAGAACACTGAAGCTTTCTTT
TRBJ1-2 TRBD1 - TRBV5-1 15 CASSSLAGQGRGYTF TGCGCCAGCAGCTCACTAGCCGGACAGGGCCGTGGCTACACCTTC
TRBJ1-2 - - TRBV7-3 15 CASSLTGEPGYGYTF TGTGCCAGCAGCTTAACGGGGGAGCCAGGCTATGGCTACACCTTC
TRBJ1-1 - - TRBV11-3 13 CASSLAHYTEAFF TGTGCCAGCAGCTTAGCACACTACACTGAAGCTTTCTTT
TRBJ1-6 TRBD1 - TRBV7-8 14 CASSSNKDRERVHF TGTGCCAGCAGCTCAAACAAAGACAGGGAAAGGGTCCACTTT
TRBJ2-7 TRBD1 - TRBV10-2 16 CASSEIGGTGSYEQYF TGCGCCAGCAGTGAGATTGGAGGGACAGGGTCCTACGAGCAGTACTTC
TRBJ2-5 - - TRBV20-1 11 CSAGEKETQYF TGCAGTGCTGGGGAGAAAGAGACCCAGTACTTC
TRBJ1-3 - - TRBV7-2 16 CASSLEGGATGNTIYF TGTGCCAGCAGCTTGGAGGGAGGGGCTACTGGAAACACCATATATTTT
TRBJ2-7 - once TRBV11-2 14 CASSLVADGYEQYF TGTGCCAGCAGCTTAGTAGCGGACGGCTACGAGCAGTACTTC
TRBJ1-2 - - TRBV10-1 13 CASSPSGNYGYTF TGCGCCAGCAGTCCCTCGGGGAACTATGGCTACACCTTC
TRBJ1-1 - - TRBV30 13 CAWKVQMITEAFF TGTGCCTGGAAGGTACAAATGATCACTGAAGCTTTCTTT
TRBJ1-3 - - TRBV2 11 CASSLGNTIYF TGTGCCAGCAGTCTCGGAAACACCATATATTTT
TRBJ2-5 - - TRBV10-3 14 CAISNSVGQETQYF TGTGCCATCAGTAATAGCGTAGGCCAAGAGACCCAGTACTTC
TRBJ1-1 - - TRBV15 15 CATSRGGSGRAEAFF TGTGCCACCAGCAGAGGCGGTTCAGGGCGCGCTGAAGCTTTCTTT
TRBJ2-5 TRBD1 - TRBV28 14 CASSPQDRRETQYF TGTGCCAGCAGTCCCCAGGACAGGAGGGAGACCCAGTACTTC
TRBJ2-1 TRBD1 once TRBV4-1 17 CASSQEGDRGHYNEQFF TGCGCCAGCAGCCAAGAGGGGGACAGGGGGCACTACAATGAGCAGTTCTTC